These 24 T cell receptor beta chains originate from one sample sequenced in a study of blood T cell repertoires in COVID-19. Only in-frame clones appear in the TCRdb table, and some are missing; sequencing was by immunoSEQ multiplex PCR. The sample yields 200,000 to 250,000 clones, approximately 82% seen once. The sequencing sample was made of peripheral blood. The receptor source for this set is a woman older than 75 with acute or convalescent COVID-19.

Details on this clone: One junction end disagrees with the germline gene, perhaps due to a read error. CDR3 loop: CVSSSGVSGNTIYF. The DNA of the CDR3 is TGCGTCAGCAGCTCAGGGGTTTCTGGAAACACCATATATTTT. The chain carries TRBV5-1 and TRBJ1-3, with D possibly TRBD1 on 6 matching bases. The CDR3 loop spans 14 amino acids. Germline V lookup: CDR1 SGHRS, CDR2 YFSETQ.

The chain couples TRBV4-2 to TRBJ1-6, with TRBD1 matching 7 bases. V lost 4 bases and J lost 0; bases outside the gene matches: 3. The CDR3 extends over 16 amino acids. Looked up from germline, CDR1 is LGHNA and CDR2 is YNFKEQ. CDR3 in DNA: TGTGCCAGCAGCCGGAACAGGGGCTCCTATAATTCACCCCTCCACTTT. This codes for CASSRNRGSYNSPLHF.

This chain joins TRBV29-1 and TRBJ1-1; D is perhaps TRBD1 (6 bases). This CDR3 is 11 amino acids long. Germline V lookup: CDR1 SQVTM, CDR2 ANQGSEA. Trimming shortened V by 7 bases and J by 5 bases, and 11 bases separated the two germline ends. Written as DNA, the CDR3 is TGCAGCGCCAACAGGGCTACTGAAGCTTTCTTT. Translation: CSANRATEAFF.

This clone was observed once. The J gene is TRBJ2-5, the V gene TRBV7-9; tentative D call: TRBD1 (6 bases). V lost 5 bases and J 1 base, leaving 11 bases between the germline ends. In germline, CDR1 is SEHNR, CDR2 FQNEAQ (reference sequence). There are 14 residues in the CDR3. CDR3 region: CASSPGTTQETQYF. The CDR3, as DNA: TGTGCCAGCAGCCCCGGGACAACCCAAGAGACCCAGTACTTC. The complete variable domain, with remaining parts taken from reference TRBV7-9 and TRBJ2-5, reads DTGVSQNPRHKITKRGQNVTFRCDPISEHNRLYWYRQTLGQGPEFLTYFQNEAQLEKSRLLSDRFSAERPKGSFSTLEIQRTEQGDSAMYLCASSPGTTQETQYFGPGTRLLVL.

J is TRBJ1-2 and V is TRBV11-2; a weak D match, TRBD1 (5 bases). The germline V gene encodes CDR1 SGHAT and CDR2 FQNNGV. Trimming stripped 0 bases from V and 0 bases from J, with 11 bases between. There are 16 residues in the CDR3. This CDR3 reads CASSLDKAGPNYGYTF. CDR3 coding DNA: TGTGCCAGCAGCTTAGATAAGGCAGGGCCTAACTATGGCTACACCTTC.

The chain employs TRBV28 and TRBJ2-7; 11 nucleotides match TRBD1. This CDR3 spans 14 amino acids. Trimming took 6 bases from V and 5 from J; bases not matched to a gene: 6. CDR1 and CDR2 from the germline V gene are MDHEN and SYDVKM. The CDR3, as DNA: TGTGCCAGCAGCCATCGGGACAGGGGGAACGAGCAGTACTTC. Its translation is CASSHRDRGNEQYF.

This chain uses TRBV11-2 with TRBJ1-2; 9 nucleotides line up with TRBD1. This CDR3 region has 16 residues. J lost 5 bases, V lost 5 bases, and 12 bases had no gene match. Germline loops: CDR1 SGHAT, CDR2 FQNNGV. CDR3 sequence (DNA): TGTGCCAGCAGCCTCCTGGCACAGGGGGCGCGGTATGGCTACACCTTC. Its translation: CASSLLAQGARYGYTF.

The chain recombines TRBV3-1 (or the pseudogene TRBV3-2) with TRBJ1-1; D is possibly TRBD1 (6 bases). V was cut by 0 bases and J by 11 bases, with 13 bases left in between. Per the germline V gene, CDR1 is LGHDT and CDR2 is YNNKEL (reference sequence). The CDR3 has 13 residues. The CDR3: CASSQDPPRGAFF. DNA of the CDR3: TGTGCCAGCAGCCAAGATCCGCCAAGGGGGGCTTTCTTT.

This chain uses TRBV28 with TRBJ1-2; 9 bases are a match to TRBD1. V lost 2 bases and J lost 4; bases outside the gene matches: 2. Germline V gives CDR1 MDHEN, CDR2 SYDVKM. The CDR3 has 14 amino acids. The CDR3 sequence: CASSLKGQGYGYTF. CDR3 nucleotide sequence: TGTGCCAGCAGTTTAAAGGGACAGGGCTATGGCTACACCTTC.

This chain connects TRBV5-1 to TRBJ2-6, with D uncertain. Germline CDR1 and CDR2: SGHRS and YFSETQ. The CDR3 loop spans 16 amino acids. Trimming pared 7 bases from V and 3 bases from J, leaving 17 bases between. CDR3 protein: CASEITPTGGANVLTF. DNA of the CDR3: TGCGCCAGCGAGATCACCCCCACGGGTGGGGCCAACGTCCTGACTTTC.

The chain couples TRBV12-3 or TRBV12-4 to TRBJ2-5; possible D gene TRBD1, 5 bases. The CDR3 consists of 13 residues. V was trimmed by 4 bases and J by 3 bases, leaving 9 bases between them. The CDR3 coding sequence is TGTGCCAGCAGTTCCCAGGGTGAAGAGACCCAGTACTTC. Protein sequence: CASSSQGEETQYF.

This chain joins TRBV11-3 and TRBJ2-7; 9 bases match TRBD2. Germline CDR1 SGHNT, CDR2 YENEEA. The length of the CDR3 is 18 residues. V was pared by 4 bases and J by 0 bases, with 13 bases of the junction left unmatched. CDR3 amino acids: CASSSYPPNSGSSYEQYF. CDR3 DNA: TGTGCCAGCAGCTCTTACCCCCCGAATAGCGGGAGCTCCTACGAGCAGTACTTC.

This clone was seen a single time. The chain is built from TRBV6-1 and TRBJ1-5; possibly TRBD1 for D (6 bases). V lost 6 bases and J 5 bases, leaving 11 bases between the germline ends. Germline CDR1 MNHNS, CDR2 SASEGT. CDR3 size: 13 residues. CDR3 sequence reads: CASRYREHQPQHF. For the CDR3, the DNA is TGTGCCAGCAGATACAGGGAGCATCAGCCCCAGCATTTT.

The chain combines TRBV6-5 with TRBJ2-1, with 9 bases lining up with TRBD1. This CDR3 has 13 residues. Germline loops: CDR1 MNHEY, CDR2 SVGAGI. After removal of 8 bases from V and 2 bases from J, the junction contained 1 base not matched to a gene. The CDR3 loop reads CASGQGPYNEQFF. In DNA, the CDR3 is TGTGCCAGCGGACAGGGGCCCTACAATGAGCAGTTCTTC.

This chain connects TRBV5-6 to TRBJ2-7, with 7 bases aligning to TRBD2. Germline trimming cut 4 bases from V and 0 bases from J; bases unmatched to any gene: 10. The germline CDR1 and CDR2 sequences are SGHDT and YYEEEE. The CDR3 loop spans 16 amino acids. CDR3 protein: CASSALGGKASYEQYF. CDR3 coding DNA: TGTGCCAGCAGCGCCCTGGGGGGGAAGGCCTCCTACGAGCAGTACTTC.

The chain joins TRBV9 to TRBJ2-3; D may be TRBD2 (7 bases). This CDR3 contains 15 residues. With 0 bases removed from V and 2 bases from J, the gap between germline ends came to 10 bases. Germline-derived CDR1 and CDR2 are SGDLS and YYNGEE. The CDR3 bases are TGTGCCAGCAGCGTAGGCGGGGGCCCCACAGATACGCAGTATTTT. Protein product: CASSVGGGPTDTQYF.

The rearrangement uses TRBV3-1 (or the pseudogene TRBV3-2) and TRBJ1-6; 7 positions agree with TRBD1. Germline CDR1 is LGHDT and CDR2 is YNNKEL (reference sequence). J was trimmed by 10 bases and V by 4 bases; bases with no gene match: 10. CDR3 length equals 15 residues. The CDR3 sequence is CASSLDRVGNSPLHF. The DNA for the CDR3 is TGTGCCAGCAGCCTCGACAGGGTCGGAAACTCACCCCTCCACTTT.

V and J are TRBV18 and TRBJ2-7, with TRBD2 as a possible D gene (5 bases). V was cut by 3 bases and J by 3 bases, with 12 bases left in between. The CDR3 is 14 residues long. Germline-derived CDR1 and CDR2 are KGHSH and LQKENI. The CDR3 protein is CASSPSSRSYEQYF. The CDR3 coding sequence is TGTGCCAGCTCACCCTCTAGCAGGAGCTACGAGCAGTACTTC. The full variable domain, with the rest looked up from reference TRBV18 and TRBJ2-7, is NAGVMQNPRHLVRRRGQEARLRCSPMKGHSHVYWYRQLPEEGLKFMVYLQKENIIDESGMPKERFSAEFPKEGPSILRIQQVVRGDSAAYFCASSPSSRSYEQYFGPGTRLTVT.

This clone has more than one count but fewer than ten. The rearrangement links TRBV29-1 to TRBJ1-1, with 10 positions matching TRBD1. Trimming cost V 4 bases and J 1 base; bases outside gene matches: 0. CDR1 is SQVTM and CDR2 is ANQGSEA in the germline V gene. CDR3 size: 13 residues. The CDR3 sequence: CSVGTGGNTEAFF. The DNA for the CDR3 is TGCAGCGTTGGGACAGGGGGGAACACTGAAGCTTTCTTT. The whole variable domain, filled in from reference TRBV29-1 and TRBJ1-1, reads SAVISQKPSRDICQRGTSLTIQCQVDSQVTMMFWYRQQPGQSLTLIATANQGSEATYESGFVIDKFPISRPNLTFSTLTVSNMSPEDSSIYLCSVGTGGNTEAFFGQGTRLTVV.

The chain combines TRBV12-3 or TRBV12-4 with TRBJ1-2, with 7 bases matching TRBD1. The CDR3 has 13 residues. The V and J ends lost 3 bases and 7 bases, in that order; junction bases with no gene match: 5. The CDR3 nucleotides read TGTGCCAGCAGTTTGGAGGGGGCGGGTGGCTACACCTTC. Protein: CASSLEGAGGYTF.

This sequence joins TRBV15 and TRBJ2-6; D remains ambiguous. Looked up from germline, CDR1 is LNHNV and CDR2 is YYDKDF (reference sequence). The V and J ends lost 0 bases and 2 bases respectively, with 8 bases between them. This CDR3 spans 16 amino acids. CDR3 region: CATSRDRGPGANVLTF. CDR3 DNA sequence: TGTGCCACCAGCAGAGATCGAGGCCCTGGGGCCAACGTCCTGACTTTC.

The V and J genes are TRBV5-1 and TRBJ1-3; D is ambiguous. The CDR3 consists of 14 residues. The V gene's germline CDR1 is SGHRS and CDR2 YFSETQ. V dropped 0 bases and J dropped 2 bases, with 6 bases sitting between them. The CDR3 here is CASSLELTGNTIYF. The CDR3 DNA follows: TGCGCCAGCAGCTTGGAACTGACTGGAAACACCATATATTTT. The full variable domain, completed using reference TRBV5-1 and TRBJ1-3, is KAGVTQTPRYLIKTRGQQVTLSCSPISGHRSVSWYQQTPGQGLQFLFEYFSETQRNKGNFPGRFSGRQFSNSRSEMNVSTLELGDSALYLCASSLELTGNTIYFGEGSWLTVV.

The gene calls are TRBV2 and TRBJ2-2, with TRBD1 matching over 10 bases. Germline V gives CDR1 SNHLY, CDR2 FYNNEI. CDR3 length: 17 residues. The V gene end was trimmed by 2 bases and the J gene end by 1 base; junction bases not matched to a gene: 4. CDR3 DNA: TGTGCCAGCAGTGAACGAGGACAGGGGGGGAACACCGGGGAGCTGTTTTTT. Encoded protein: CASSERGQGGNTGELFF.

V usage is TRBV5-4 and J usage is TRBJ1-1; D unresolved. This CDR3 contains 16 residues. V shed 0 bases and J shed 0 bases, with 12 bases lying between them. Germline CDR1 SGHNT, CDR2 YYREEE (reference sequence). CDR3 in amino acids: CASSLDGVTMNTEAFF. As DNA, the CDR3 is TGTGCCAGCAGCTTGGACGGGGTCACCATGAACACTGAAGCTTTCTTT.